The 31 T cell receptor beta chains below come from one sample, sequenced in a study of T cell responses to AZD1222 COVID-19 vaccine (dated by TCRdb to the early 2020s). The intended sense of this specimen's time point label: about 28 days (+/-7) after the second vaccine dose. The library was obtained by the immunoSEQ multiplex PCR assay. TCRdb mirrors the immuneACCESS table, restricted to in-frame sequences. Some clones are absent from its copies; in checked studies, under half trace to an unresolved V gene, and the reason for the others is unknown. Within this sample are just over 15,000 clones, with 88% of them counted one time only. The ten largest clones add up to 2.9% of the sample. The sequenced sample was peripheral blood, obtained 28 days after the second AZD1222 dose. The receptors derive from an adult who received the AZD1222 COVID-19 vaccine.

In nucleotides, the CDR3 is TGTGCCAGCAGTGCATCACTGAGACAGGGGTCTGGCTACACCTTC. Protein sequence: CASSASLRQGSGYTF. The chain couples TRBV25-1 to TRBJ1-2, with 8 bases that match TRBD1. This CDR3 comprises 15 residues. V lost 4 bases to trimming and J lost 7 bases; unmatched junction nucleotides: 11. Germline-derived CDR1 and CDR2 are MGHDK and SYGVNS.

The V call is TRBV28, the J call TRBJ1-1; D gene ambiguous. In germline, CDR1 is MDHEN, CDR2 SYDVKM. CDR3 length equals 14 residues. V shed 6 bases and J shed 2 bases, with 13 bases lying between them. The CDR3: CASSEYSENTEAFF. The CDR3 DNA follows: TGTGCCAGCAGCGAATACAGCGAAAACACTGAAGCTTTCTTT.

V gene TRBV12-2 combines with J gene TRBJ2-7; the D call TRBD2 from the table was never checked on the DNA. TRBV12-2 is a known pseudogene. This CDR3 region has 15 residues. In DNA form, the CDR3 reads TGTGCAAGTCGCTTTATCGGGGGGGACTCCTACGAGCAGTACTTC. Its protein product is CASRFIGGDSYEQYF.

V gene TRBV3-1 (or the pseudogene TRBV3-2) combines with J gene TRBJ1-1, with 7 bases that match TRBD1. J lost 3 bases, V lost 4 bases, and 8 bases had no gene match. The germline V gene encodes CDR1 LGHDT and CDR2 YNNKEL (reference sequence). The CDR3 totals 15 residues. This CDR3 is CASSPADRAYTEAFF. CDR3 coding DNA: TGTGCCAGCAGCCCCGCCGACAGGGCATACACTGAAGCTTTCTTT.

The chain is built from TRBV9 and TRBJ1-6; 9 bases map to TRBD1. CDR1 and CDR2 from the germline V gene are SGDLS and YYNGEE. The length of the CDR3 is 14 residues. Germline trimming cut 9 bases from V and 8 bases from J; bases unmatched to any gene: 9. In nucleotides, the CDR3 is TGTGCCACATCCCCGGGACAGGGACATTCACCCCTCCACTTT. This sequence encodes CATSPGQGHSPLHF.

This clone was picked up a small number of times. V is TRBV6-2 or TRBV6-3 and J is TRBJ1-1, with D perhaps matching TRBD1 (6 bases). The CDR3 loop spans 14 amino acids. Deletions cut 6 bases from V and 4 bases from J, with 15 bases between. Germline assignment: CDR1 MNHEY and CDR2 SVGEGT. CDR3 residues: CASSLSGGPTEAFF. CDR3 nucleotide sequence: TGTGCCAGCAGCTTGTCGGGGGGCCCCACTGAAGCTTTCTTT.

The chain uses TRBV4-1 and TRBJ2-7; tentative D call: TRBD1 (6 bases). The CDR3 contains 13 residues. CDR1 is MGHRA and CDR2 is YSYEKL in the germline V gene. V shed 0 bases and J shed 6 bases, with 9 bases lying between them. CDR3 amino acids: CASSQDKGVEQYF. In DNA, the CDR3 is TGCGCCAGCAGCCAAGATAAGGGGGTCGAGCAGTACTTC.

The chain carries TRBV9 and TRBJ1-6; D gene uncertain. Germline V gene data show CDR1 as SGDLS and CDR2 as YYNGEE. This CDR3 spans 15 amino acids. V lost 4 bases to trimming and J lost 10 bases, with 18 bases between them. This CDR3 reads CASSPTLSGESPLHF. The CDR3 DNA follows: TGTGCCAGCAGCCCAACGTTGAGCGGGGAATCACCCCTCCACTTT.

This clone was recorded a few times. One end of the junction varies from germline; a read error may be responsible. The rearrangement links TRBV29-1 to TRBJ2-7, with D tentatively TRBD2 (6 bases). The CDR3 runs 12 residues. CDR1 is SQVTM, CDR2 ANQGSEA, per germline. CDR3 residues: CSVEGGMYGQYF. The CDR3 region has the DNA TGCAGCGTTGAAGGCGGGATGTACGGGCAGTACTTC.

The chain combines TRBV28 with TRBJ1-2, with unresolved D. In germline, CDR1 is MDHEN, CDR2 SYDVKM. The ends were cut back, 6 bases at V and 0 bases at J, with 8 bases in the middle. The CDR3 consists of 13 residues. DNA for the CDR3: TGTGCCAGCAGGGGAATAGCTAACTATGGCTACACCTTC. Its protein product is CASRGIANYGYTF.

The chain combines TRBV2 with TRBJ1-1; the D is unclear. This CDR3 contains 14 residues. V was cut by 1 base and J by 5 bases, with 11 bases left in between. CDR1 is SNHLY, CDR2 FYNNEI, per germline. The CDR3 region has the DNA TGTGCCAGCAGTGAAGGTGCCGGGGAAACTGAAGCTTTCTTT. It yields the protein CASSEGAGETEAFF.

V gene TRBV19 combines with J gene TRBJ1-5; 9 bases fit TRBD1. Germline assignment: CDR1 LNHDA and CDR2 SQIVND (reference sequence). J was trimmed by 7 bases and V by 10 bases; bases with no gene match: 8. The CDR3 loop spans 13 amino acids. The CDR3 region is CATSQGARQPQHF. The CDR3 DNA reads TGTGCCACTTCACAGGGGGCCCGGCAGCCCCAGCATTTT.

The chain uses TRBV5-1 and TRBJ2-2, with TRBD1 as a possible D gene (6 bases). CDR1 is SGHRS and CDR2 is YFSETQ in the germline V gene. This CDR3 is 18 amino acids long. Trimming pared 1 base from V and 4 bases from J, leaving 20 bases between. CDR3 DNA: TGCGCCAGCAGCTTGCGGGCAGGGGCGGACTCGGGCACCGGGGAGCTGTTTTTT. Its translation: CASSLRAGADSGTGELFF.

This clone was found once. V gene TRBV2 combines with J gene TRBJ1-2; perhaps TRBD1 as D (6 bases). Germline lookup yields CDR1 SNHLY and CDR2 FYNNEI. V shed 5 bases and J shed 8 bases, with 15 bases lying between them. The CDR3 runs 13 residues. CDR3 residues: CASSFTGSRGYTF. Written as DNA, the CDR3 is TGTGCCAGCAGTTTTACAGGGTCTCGAGGCTACACCTTC.

The genes are TRBV6-4 and TRBJ2-1, with 8 bases that match TRBD2. CDR1 is MRHNA and CDR2 is SNTAGT in the germline V gene. J was trimmed by 5 bases and V by 7 bases; bases with no gene match: 13. The CDR3 spans 16 residues. For the CDR3, the DNA is TGTGCCAGCACCCATCGCGGGACTAGTGGACACAATGAGCAGTTCTTC. As protein: CASTHRGTSGHNEQFF.

The rearrangement joins TRBV24-1 to TRBJ2-2, with no clear D. Trimming shortened V by 5 bases and J by 4 bases, and 10 bases separated the two germline ends. There are 14 residues in the CDR3. Germline V lookup: CDR1 KGHDR, CDR2 SFDVKD. Written as DNA, the CDR3 is TGTGCCACCAGTGTAATTGGTAGCACCGGGGAGCTGTTTTTT. This translates into CATSVIGSTGELFF.

Only one count was recorded for this clone. The CDR3 DNA reads TGCGCCAGCAGTGCTGTGGGGGGTCGGTCGGTTAATGAAAAACTGTTTTTT. Amino acid sequence: CASSAVGGRSVNEKLFF. V and J are TRBV10-2 and TRBJ1-4, with D tentatively TRBD1 (5 bases). The CDR3 runs to 17 residues. Germline CDR1 WSHSY, CDR2 SAAADI. Trimming took off 4 bases at V and 4 bases at J, with 19 bases between the two ends.

The chain links TRBV7-5 to TRBJ2-7; TRBD2 is the table's D call, not checked against the DNA. TRBV7-5 is designated a pseudogene. CDR3 length: 10 amino acids. The CDR3 sequence is CASHLHEQYF. CDR3 DNA sequence: TGTGCCAGCCATCTACACGAGCAGTACTTC.

This chain connects TRBV5-1 to TRBJ2-3; no clear D gene. V lost 7 bases and J 6 bases, leaving 9 bases between the germline ends. The CDR3 totals 11 residues. Germline V CDR1 and CDR2: SGHRS, YFSETQ. CDR3 protein: CASARQDTQYF. In DNA, the CDR3 is TGCGCCAGCGCTCGCCAGGATACGCAGTATTTT.

The J gene is TRBJ2-2, the V gene TRBV5-1; 11 bases are a match to TRBD1. The CDR3 has 16 residues. Germline CDR1 reads SGHRS; CDR2 reads YFSETQ. V gave up 4 bases and J gave up 4 bases; unmatched junction bases: 6. The DNA for the CDR3 is TGCGCCAGCAGCGCGGTGGACAGGGGGCTCACCGGGGAGCTGTTTTTT. As protein: CASSAVDRGLTGELFF.

The V gene is TRBV6-5, the J gene TRBJ1-1, with no clear D. Germline values: CDR1 MNHEY, CDR2 SVGAGI. Trimming shortened V by 2 bases and J by 0 bases, and 4 bases separated the two germline ends. The length of the CDR3 is 13 residues. This chain's CDR3 is CASSYALNTEAFF. The CDR3 DNA follows: TGTGCCAGCAGTTACGCGTTGAACACTGAAGCTTTCTTT.

The CDR3 reads CASSYSWGAGGELFF. Here the CDR3 DNA reads TGTGCCAGCAGTTACTCCTGGGGGGCCGGCGGGGAGCTGTTTTTT. The chain links TRBV6-2 or TRBV6-3 to TRBJ2-2; D assignment may be TRBD1 or TRBD2 (6 bases each). V lost 0 bases to trimming and J lost 7 bases, with 12 bases between them. The CDR3 is made up of 15 amino acids. Germline assignment: CDR1 MNHEY and CDR2 SVGEGT.

CDR3: CASSRGHRNNSPLHF. The CDR3 coding sequence is TGTGCCAGCAGCCGAGGGCACAGAAATAATTCACCCCTCCACTTT. The V gene is TRBV21-1, the J gene TRBJ1-6. TRBV21-1 is listed as a pseudogene. The CDR3 has 15 residues.

This sequence joins TRBV4-3 and TRBJ2-1, with TRBD1 matching 7 bases. With 0 bases clipped from V and 2 bases from J, the junction kept 4 bases outside the gene matches. CDR1 and CDR2 from the germline V gene are LGHNA and YSLEER. There are 16 residues in the CDR3. The CDR3 nucleotides read TGCGCCAGCAGCCAAGATGGGCAGGGGGCCTACAATGAGCAGTTCTTC. The encoded protein is CASSQDGQGAYNEQFF.

This clone was recorded only once. The rearrangement uses TRBV2 and TRBJ1-1, with a weak D call TRBD1 (5 bases). Germline V gene data show CDR1 as SNHLY and CDR2 as FYNNEI. The germline V and J ends were trimmed by 2 bases and 4 bases, with 8 bases remaining between them. The CDR3 totals 13 residues. CDR3 amino acids: CASSEQGSTEAFF. The CDR3 DNA is TGTGCCAGCAGTGAACAGGGCAGCACTGAAGCTTTCTTT.

V usage is TRBV7-2 and J usage is TRBJ2-7, with D tentatively TRBD1 (6 bases). With 2 bases removed from V and 6 bases from J, the gap between germline ends came to 14 bases. The germline V gene encodes CDR1 SGHTA and CDR2 FQGNSA. This CDR3 has 14 amino acids. The CDR3 sequence is CASSLTGSWGEQYF. CDR3 bases: TGTGCCAGCAGCTTAACAGGGTCGTGGGGCGAGCAGTACTTC.

This clone is a singleton in its sample. The V and J genes are TRBV19 and TRBJ1-6; a weak D match, TRBD1 (6 bases). Germline V gene data show CDR1 as LNHDA and CDR2 as SQIVND (reference sequence). Trimming took 3 bases from V and 8 from J, leaving 11 bases between them. CDR3 length equals 14 residues. The CDR3 sequence: CASSIMRGDSPLHF. In DNA form, the CDR3 reads TGTGCCAGTAGTATCATGAGGGGGGATTCACCCCTCCACTTT.

The V call is TRBV4-2, the J call TRBJ2-3, with TRBD2 matching 10 bases. CDR1 and CDR2 from the germline V gene are LGHNA and YNFKEQ. The CDR3 is 18 residues long. V was clipped by 0 bases and J by 0 bases; unmatched bases: 6. The DNA for the CDR3 is TGTGCCAGCAGCCAAGATGTCGGACTAGCGGCTAGCACAGATACGCAGTATTTT. Its translation is CASSQDVGLAASTDTQYF.

This sequence joins TRBV18 and TRBJ2-3; D is possibly TRBD2 (5 bases). The germline V gene has CDR1 KGHSH and CDR2 LQKENI. The CDR3 consists of 14 residues. V lost 3 bases, J lost 5 bases, and 12 bases lay in between. Written as DNA, the CDR3 is TGTGCCAGCTCACCCGGGGTCAGTAGAGATACGCAGTATTTT. It yields the protein CASSPGVSRDTQYF. Full variable domain (missing parts from reference TRBV18 and TRBJ2-3): NAGVMQNPRHLVRRRGQEARLRCSPMKGHSHVYWYRQLPEEGLKFMVYLQKENIIDESGMPKERFSAEFPKEGPSILRIQQVVRGDSAAYFCASSPGVSRDTQYFGPGTRLTVL.

The V gene is TRBV25-1, the J gene TRBJ2-2; 7 bases line up with TRBD1. Germline-derived CDR1 and CDR2 are MGHDK and SYGVNS. This CDR3 region has 14 residues. After removal of 4 bases from V and 4 bases from J, the junction contained 3 bases not matched to a gene. The chain's CDR3 is CASSGTGFTGELFF. The CDR3 DNA reads as TGTGCCAGCAGTGGGACAGGTTTCACCGGGGAGCTGTTTTTT.

The chain is built from TRBV18 and TRBJ2-1; unclear D gene. V was clipped by 3 bases and J by 5 bases, with 11 bases between them. The CDR3 has 14 residues. Germline assignment: CDR1 KGHSH and CDR2 LQKENI. Here the CDR3 reads CASSPLTRNNEQFF. DNA for the CDR3: TGTGCCAGCTCACCTCTTACAAGGAACAATGAGCAGTTCTTC.